This T cell receptor (beta chain) appears in the sequencing data of a study of blood T cell repertoires in COVID-19. The wider study: There were acute and convalescent COVID-19 samples, and they came from the United States, Italy and Spain.

Measured with immunoSEQ multiplex PCR; TCRdb has only the in-frame clones, and not every one. The sample lists around 220,000 clones, roughly 90% occurring once. V dropped 6 bases and J dropped 0 bases, with 17 bases sitting between them. Germline CDR1 KGHSH, CDR2 LQKENI. The CDR3 extends over 17 amino acids. Sequencing was done on a sample of peripheral blood. The receptor was derived from a man aged 40-50 years with active or convalescent COVID-19. The chain employs TRBV18 and TRBJ2-2, with D possibly TRBD2 on 5 matching bases. In nucleotides, the CDR3 is TGTGCCAGCTCCCCCACGGACCCAGCGGCGAACACCGGGGAGCTGTTTTTT. Its translation is CASSPTDPAANTGELFF.